This TCR beta chain was obtained from a study of PD-1 blockade in classical Hodgkin lymphoma. Study-level information: Patients were administered nivolumab (3 mg/kg intravenously) every 2 weeks.

Study-wide points: Reported baseline diversity: healthy donors highest, relapsed/refractory patients lowest.

On this clone itself: Its matching antigen is unknown.

Repertoires were generated with immunoSEQ multiplex PCR, while TCRdb's copy carries only in-frame clones and drops some. The sample has 41,000 or so clones; approximately 70% are singletons. Time point defined: cycle 4 day 1 (C4D1), after more than five weeks of nivolumab. Each of the patients experienced relapse following autologous stem cell transplantation, and their brentuximab vedotin exposure differed. Best responses included complete response and partial response; otherwise, the best response was progressive disease. The source of this sequence is a human donor with classical Hodgkin lymphoma. The sequencing here drew on peripheral blood mononuclear cells (PBMCs), taken before the fourth cycle of nivolumab.

The CDR3 region has the DNA TGTCGTCCCGCCGGGTATGAGCAGTTCTTC. Translating it yields CRPAGYEQFF. This chain uses TRBV6-5 with TRBJ2-1; D call uncertain. Per germline, CDR1 MNHEY and CDR2 SVGAGI. This CDR3 is 10 amino acids long.